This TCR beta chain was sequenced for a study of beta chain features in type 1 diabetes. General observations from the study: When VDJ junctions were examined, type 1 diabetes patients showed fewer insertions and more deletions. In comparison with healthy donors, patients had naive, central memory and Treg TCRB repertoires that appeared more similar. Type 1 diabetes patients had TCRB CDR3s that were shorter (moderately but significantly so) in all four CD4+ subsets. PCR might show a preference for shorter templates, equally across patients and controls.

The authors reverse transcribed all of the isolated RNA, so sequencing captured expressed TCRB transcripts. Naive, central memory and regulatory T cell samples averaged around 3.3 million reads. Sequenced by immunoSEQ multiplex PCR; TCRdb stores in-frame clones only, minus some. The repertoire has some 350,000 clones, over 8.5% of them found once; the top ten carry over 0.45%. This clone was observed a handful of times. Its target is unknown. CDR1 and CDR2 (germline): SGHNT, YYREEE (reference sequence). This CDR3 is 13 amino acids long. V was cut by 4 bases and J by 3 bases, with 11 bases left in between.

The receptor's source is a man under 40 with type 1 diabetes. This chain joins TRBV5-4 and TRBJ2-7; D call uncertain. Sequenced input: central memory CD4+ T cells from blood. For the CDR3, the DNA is TGTGCCAGCAGCAACCCAGGAAACTACGAGCAGTACTTC. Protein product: CASSNPGNYEQYF.